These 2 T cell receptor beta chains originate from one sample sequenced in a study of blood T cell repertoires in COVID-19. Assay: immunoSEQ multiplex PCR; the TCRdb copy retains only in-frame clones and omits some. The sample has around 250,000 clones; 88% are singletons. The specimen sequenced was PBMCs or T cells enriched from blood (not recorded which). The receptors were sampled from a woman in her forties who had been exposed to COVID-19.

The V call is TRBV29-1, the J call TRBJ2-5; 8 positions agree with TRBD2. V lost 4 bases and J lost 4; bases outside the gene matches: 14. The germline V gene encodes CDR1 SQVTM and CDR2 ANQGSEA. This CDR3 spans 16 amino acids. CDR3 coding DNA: TGCAGCGTTGCTCCCCTTAGCGGGGAACCTCGAGAGACCCAGTACTTC. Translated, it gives CSVAPLSGEPRETQYF.

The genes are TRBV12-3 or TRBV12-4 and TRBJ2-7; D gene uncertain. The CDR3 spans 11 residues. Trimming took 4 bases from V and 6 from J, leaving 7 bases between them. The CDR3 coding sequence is TGTGCCAGCAGTTCCCTGAGCGAGCAGTACTTC. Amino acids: CASSSLSEQYF.